A selection of T cell receptor beta chains follows, all from one sample in a study of CD8+CD57+ T cells in acquired aplastic anemia. Each CDR3 protein is one row after TCRdb ran MiXCR on the reads. Found here are around 430,000 distinct CDR3 sequences, around 30% of them singletons; the top ten hold 0.75% to 0.95%. Sequenced input: sorted CD4+, CD8+, or CD8+CD57+ T cells (not recorded which) from PBMCs. All receptors derive from a human donor with aplastic anemia. The CDR3 runs from the conserved cysteine through the conserved F or W. A D gene is named only where the DNA matches it firmly. Where a row states a size, it is once, few, many or the class of an expanded clone; other rows omit it.

d_gene	len	abundance	v_gene	j_gene	CDR3nt	CDR3aa
NA	16	NA	TRBV24-1	TRBJ2-1	TGTGCCACCAGAGACAAGAAACAGGGTCAGTGGAATGAGCAGTTCTTC	CATRDKKQGQWNEQFF
NA	13	few	TRBV9	TRBJ1-2	TGTGCCAGCAGTTCAAGGACCCTAGGTGGCTACACCTTC	CASSSRTLGGYTF
TRBD1	14	NA	TRBV28	TRBJ1-2	TGTGCCAGCAGTCAAGACAGGGCGAGTGATGGCTACACCTTC	CASSQDRASDGYTF
TRBD2	16	NA	TRBV4-1	TRBJ2-5	TGCGCCAGCAGCCAGGGACTAGCGGGTAAAGAAGAGACCCAGTACTTC	CASSQGLAGKEETQYF
NA	13	NA	TRBV20-1	TRBJ1-1	TGCAGTGCTAGACCCGACGGGAACACTGAAGCTTTCTTT	CSARPDGNTEAFF
NA	12	many	TRBV10-3	TRBJ2-7	TGTGCCATCAGTGAAACGTCCTACGAGCAGTACTTC	CAISETSYEQYF
TRBD1	14	once	TRBV11-2	TRBJ1-2	TGTGCCAGCAGCGCCGACAGGGGGACGGGGGGCTACACCTTC	CASSADRGTGGYTF
NA	13	NA	TRBV25-1	TRBJ1-2	TGTGCCAGCAGTTGGCTTTCGCAATTCGGCTACACCTTC	CASSWLSQFGYTF
TRBD1	14	NA	TRBV27	TRBJ1-2	TGTGCCAGCAGTCCGACAGGGGGCGGTTATGGCTACACCTTC	CASSPTGGGYGYTF
TRBD2	17	few	TRBV6-1	TRBJ2-5	TGTGCCAGCAGTGAACTGATACTAGCGGTTCACCAAGAGACCCAGTACTTC	CASSELILAVHQETQYF
TRBD2	13	few	TRBV7-9	TRBJ2-1	TGTGCCAGCGGGGGGGGAGTCTCAAATGAGCAGTTCTTC	CASGGGVSNEQFF
TRBD1	14	many	TRBV12-3/TRBV12-4	TRBJ1-2	TGTGCCAGCAGCGCCGGACAGGGAAGTGATGGCTACACCTTC	CASSAGQGSDGYTF
NA	15	few	TRBV10-3	TRBJ2-1	TGTGCCAGCAGTTGGGGGAGCCTCTCCTACAATGAGCAGTTCTTC	CASSWGSLSYNEQFF
NA	14	many	TRBV10-3	TRBJ1-1	TGTGCCATCAGTGAGTCGGGAGCGGGAACTGAAGCTTTCTTT	CAISESGAGTEAFF
NA	14	many	TRBV5-1	TRBJ1-2	TGCGCCAGCAGCTTGGCCGTCGGTGGGGATGGCTACACCTTC	CASSLAVGGDGYTF
NA	16	few	TRBV4-2	TRBJ1-1	TGTGCCAGCAGCCAAGAAATGTCAGGGGTTGGCACTGAAGCTTTCTTT	CASSQEMSGVGTEAFF
NA	14	many	TRBV2	TRBJ2-5	TGTGCCAGCAGTGTCGAACTAGCCGCCGAGACCCAGTACTTC	CASSVELAAETQYF
NA	20	NA	TRBV12-3/TRBV12-4	TRBJ1-6	TGTGCCAGCAGTCTGCACCTTGGGGATATGTTGGGCAGGGCAAGGTCACCCCTCCACTTT	CASSLHLGDMLGRARSPLHF
NA	11	many	TRBV2	TRBJ2-7	TGTGCCAGCTCGGATGTCTACGAGCAGTACTTC	CASSDVYEQYF
NA	13	many	TRBV20-1	TRBJ2-7	TGCAGTGCTAGCCGCGGCAGGCTCGACGAGCAGTACTTC	CSASRGRLDEQYF
NA	17	few	TRBV19	TRBJ2-3	TGTGCCAGTAGCGATCGACCGAATAAAATTAGCACAGATACGCAGTATTTT	CASSDRPNKISTDTQYF
NA	13	NA	TRBV10-3	TRBJ1-1	TGTGCCATCAGTTGGGACCCGGGTACTGAAGCTTTCTTT	CAISWDPGTEAFF